These 32 T cell receptor beta chains originate from one sample sequenced in a study of blood T cell repertoires in COVID-19 (dated by TCRdb to about 2020). Libraries were prepared through the immunoSEQ multiplex PCR assay. TCRdb provides this immuneACCESS table in a form limited to in-frame rearrangements. Some clones are lacking; in checked studies, under half of them reflect an unresolved V gene, and why the rest are absent is not known. Across this sample there are some 360,000 clones, with around 90% seen only once. The top ten clones comprise roughly 3.9% of the sample. Sequenced input: peripheral blood. The receptors come from a woman in her sixties or seventies with COVID-19, enrolled during active disease.

CDR3 in DNA: TGTGCCAGTAGTGGTACAGGGGACATGACCCAGCATTTT. This translates into CASSGTGDMTQHF. The chain employs TRBV19 and TRBJ1-5; 7 bases agree with TRBD1. The germline gives CDR1 LNHDA, CDR2 SQIVND (reference sequence). V lost 5 bases and J lost 11; bases outside the gene matches: 9. CDR3 length: 13 residues.

The chain carries TRBV28 and TRBJ2-2; possible D gene TRBD2, 5 bases. The CDR3 totals 16 residues. CDR1 is MDHEN, CDR2 SYDVKM, per germline. V lost 6 bases to trimming and J lost 7 bases, with 21 bases between them. The CDR3 loop reads CASSSGGSPRGGELFF. The CDR3 DNA is TGTGCCAGCAGCTCAGGCGGGTCGCCTCGGGGCGGGGAGCTGTTTTTT.

The chain has TRBV28 and TRBJ1-1, with TRBD1 identical over 8 bases. The CDR3 length is 14 residues. J gave up 8 bases and V 2 bases, and 7 bases lay outside the gene matches. The germline gives CDR1 MDHEN, CDR2 SYDVKM. This chain's CDR3 is CASSLIGTGGEAFF. In DNA form, the CDR3 reads TGTGCCAGCAGTTTAATCGGGACAGGAGGGGAAGCTTTCTTT.

This clone was recorded once. The chain combines TRBV19 with TRBJ1-4, with TRBD1 matching 7 bases. The CDR3 is 15 amino acids. The trim removed 7 bases at V and 3 bases at J, leaving 8 bases unmatched. Germline V lookup: CDR1 LNHDA, CDR2 SQIVND (reference sequence). The CDR3 DNA follows: TGTGCCAGTACCCGACGCAGGGGGGCTAATGAAAAACTGTTTTTT. Protein sequence: CASTRRRGANEKLFF.

The chain uses TRBV5-4 and TRBJ2-6, with a weak D call TRBD1 (6 bases). The V gene lost 1 base and the J gene lost 0 bases, with 14 bases spanning the gap. This CDR3 has 18 amino acids. Germline-derived CDR1 and CDR2 are SGHNT and YYREEE (reference sequence). CDR3: CASSLLQGTGSGANVLTF. Written as DNA, the CDR3 is TGTGCCAGCAGCTTGTTACAGGGCACCGGCTCTGGGGCCAACGTCCTGACTTTC.

In regard to this clone: Other DNA sequences from this sample encode an identical CDR3 as well. This chain uses TRBV28 with TRBJ1-5; 7 bases agree with TRBD1. This CDR3 spans 13 amino acids. Per germline, CDR1 MDHEN and CDR2 SYDVKM. J was trimmed by 6 bases and V by 2 bases; bases with no gene match: 1. The CDR3 DNA reads as TGTGCCAGCAGTTTAGACAGGGTTCAGCCCCAGCATTTT. This gives the protein CASSLDRVQPQHF.

The chain recombines TRBV3-1 (or the pseudogene TRBV3-2) with TRBJ2-5, with D maybe TRBD2 (6 bases). The V and J ends lost 7 bases and 1 base respectively, with 16 bases between them. Germline V gene lookup returns CDR1 LGHDT and CDR2 YNNKEL (reference sequence). This CDR3 is built from 15 residues. The CDR3 loop reads CASTRGDGGQETQYF. The CDR3 DNA reads as TGTGCCAGCACCAGAGGGGACGGGGGCCAAGAGACCCAGTACTTC.

The chain employs TRBV2 and TRBJ2-7; no clear D. The CDR3 consists of 14 residues. CDR1 and CDR2 (germline): SNHLY, FYNNEI. Trimming left V 0 bases short and J 2 bases short, with 8 bases between. This CDR3 reads CASSEARQAYEQYF. The CDR3 DNA is TGTGCCAGCAGTGAAGCGCGTCAGGCCTACGAGCAGTACTTC.

The gene calls are TRBV7-2 and TRBJ2-5; 7 bases map to TRBD1. J lost 4 bases, V lost 5 bases, and 7 bases had no gene match. The CDR3 covers 14 residues. The germline CDR1 and CDR2 sequences are SGHTA and FQGNSA. This CDR3 reads CASSDRELLETQYF. Written as DNA, the CDR3 is TGTGCCAGCAGCGACAGGGAACTCTTAGAGACCCAGTACTTC.

The V and J genes are TRBV11-2 and TRBJ2-3; D might be TRBD2 (5 bases). CDR3 length: 16 residues. Germline V lookup: CDR1 SGHAT, CDR2 FQNNGV. The ends were cut back, 5 bases at V and 2 bases at J, with 17 bases in the middle. As DNA, the CDR3 is TGTGCCAGCAGCCAAAGGACGGGGATAATCACAGATACGCAGTATTTT. It translates to CASSQRTGIITDTQYF.

The chain combines TRBV4-1 with TRBJ2-1; D may be TRBD1 (5 bases). The CDR3 covers 17 residues. V was pared by 2 bases and J by 8 bases, with 22 bases between. Germline values: CDR1 MGHRA, CDR2 YSYEKL. The CDR3 sequence is CASSQNKIRGGFDEQFF. CDR3 nucleotide sequence: TGCGCCAGCAGCCAAAATAAGATAAGGGGCGGATTCGATGAGCAGTTCTTC.

The chain uses TRBV4-2 and TRBJ1-5; 7 bases are shared with TRBD1. After removal of 11 bases from V and 2 bases from J, the junction contained 9 bases not matched to a gene. The germline V gene has CDR1 LGHNA and CDR2 YNFKEQ. The CDR3 runs 14 residues. The CDR3 reads CASSGGEGNQPQHF. CDR3 nucleotide sequence: TGTGCCTCCTCAGGGGGTGAGGGCAATCAGCCCCAGCATTTT.

This sequence joins TRBV10-3 and TRBJ2-7; 16 bases fit TRBD2. Germline V CDR1 and CDR2: ENHRY, SYGVKD. V dropped 6 bases and J dropped 4; count of bases not matched to a gene: 3. The CDR3 is 15 amino acids. The chain's CDR3 is CAISPGLAGGYEQYF. The CDR3 DNA reads TGTGCCATCAGCCCGGGACTAGCGGGGGGGTACGAGCAGTACTTC.

The rearrangement uses TRBV19 and TRBJ1-6; no clear D gene. The CDR3 contains 12 residues. Trimming removed 7 bases at V and 10 bases at J, with 11 bases between. Germline values: CDR1 LNHDA, CDR2 SQIVND (reference sequence). CDR3 bases: TGTGCCAGTACAGCGGGGTGGTCACCCCTCCACTTT. Residues: CASTAGWSPLHF. The full variable domain, its missing parts supplied by reference TRBV19 and TRBJ1-6, is DGGITQSPKYLFRKEGQNVTLSCEQNLNHDAMYWYRQDPGQGLRLIYYSQIVNDFQKGDIAEGYSVSREKKESFPLTVTSAQKNPTAFYLCASTAGWSPLHFGNGTRLTVT.

V usage is TRBV7-9 and J usage is TRBJ2-7; TRBD1 matches at 9 bases. Germline CDR1 is SEHNR and CDR2 is FQNEAQ (reference sequence). The CDR3 is 15 residues long. V gave up 4 bases and J gave up 7 bases; unmatched junction bases: 11. CDR3 sequence: CASSSRGTGMDEQYF. CDR3 DNA: TGTGCCAGCAGCTCCAGAGGGACAGGGATGGATGAGCAGTACTTC.

This chain connects TRBV10-3 to TRBJ1-3; D is perhaps TRBD1 (6 bases). Germline loops: CDR1 ENHRY, CDR2 SYGVKD. This CDR3 contains 16 residues. Trimming took 3 bases from V and 1 from J, leaving 13 bases between them. CDR3 residues: CAISDTGTRSGNTIYF. The CDR3 bases are TGTGCCATCAGTGACACCGGGACAAGATCTGGAAACACCATATATTTT.

J is TRBJ2-2 and V is TRBV4-2; D possibly corresponds to TRBD2 (6 bases). Germline CDR1 and CDR2: LGHNA and YNFKEQ. The CDR3 is made up of 14 amino acids. Trimming took 0 bases from V and 7 from J, leaving 9 bases between them. The DNA for the CDR3 is TGTGCCAGCAGCCAAGAGGGAGGAGACGGGGAGCTGTTTTTT. Residues: CASSQEGGDGELFF.

The chain combines TRBV7-9 with TRBJ1-4; the D gene is possibly TRBD1 (5 bases). Germline CDR1 and CDR2: SEHNR and FQNEAQ (reference sequence). This CDR3 contains 16 residues. Trimming removed 4 bases at V and 12 bases at J, with 24 bases between. CDR3 residues: CASSSLPGTPREELFF. The CDR3 DNA reads as TGTGCCAGCAGCTCGCTCCCGGGGACCCCCCGGGAGGAACTGTTTTTT.

This clone was detected only once. The chain joins TRBV6-5 to TRBJ2-7; 10 bases align to TRBD2. The V gene's germline CDR1 is MNHEY and CDR2 SVGAGI. V was pared by 6 bases and J by 3 bases, with 8 bases of the junction left unmatched. This CDR3 has 15 residues. CDR3 loop: CASSRAPSGGYEQYF. CDR3 DNA sequence: TGTGCCAGCAGCCGTGCGCCTAGCGGGGGCTACGAGCAGTACTTC.

This chain connects TRBV5-1 to TRBJ2-2, with a tentative D call TRBD2 (6 bases). The germline V gene has CDR1 SGHRS and CDR2 YFSETQ. The V gene lost 0 bases and the J gene lost 0 bases, with 9 bases spanning the gap. The CDR3 spans 16 residues. The CDR3 nucleotides read TGCGCCAGCAGCTTGGTTGGGGGGACGAACACCGGGGAGCTGTTTTTT. Protein: CASSLVGGTNTGELFF.

CDR3 residues: CASKNRGGTDTQYF. CDR3 nucleotide sequence: TGTGCCAGTAAGAACAGGGGTGGCACAGATACGCAGTATTTT. The chain couples TRBV19 to TRBJ2-3; 7 nucleotides match TRBD1. The CDR3 runs 14 residues. The trim removed 7 bases at V and 1 base at J, leaving 5 bases unmatched. CDR1 and CDR2 from the germline V gene are LNHDA and SQIVND (reference sequence).

This rearrangement joins TRBV3-1 (or the pseudogene TRBV3-2) to TRBJ2-2; TRBD2 matches 8 bases. CDR3 length equals 14 residues. Germline-derived CDR1 and CDR2 are LGHDT and YNNKEL (reference sequence). V dropped 5 bases and J dropped 7; count of bases not matched to a gene: 6. CDR3 loop: CASSYSGDIGELFF. CDR3 nucleotides: TGTGCCAGCAGCTATAGCGGGGACATCGGGGAGCTGTTTTTT.

This rearrangement joins TRBV14 to TRBJ1-2; TRBD1 might be the D (6 bases). With 4 bases removed from V and 4 bases from J, the gap between germline ends came to 16 bases. Germline loops: CDR1 SGHDN, CDR2 FVKESK. This CDR3 has 15 amino acids. CDR3 in DNA: TGTGCCAGCAGCCCACAATCGGACAGCATCTATGGCTACACCTTC. This gives the protein CASSPQSDSIYGYTF. Full variable domain (missing parts from reference TRBV14 and TRBJ1-2): EAGVTQFPSHSVIEKGQTVTLRCDPISGHDNLYWYRRVMGKEIKFLLHFVKESKQDESGMPNNRFLAERTGGTYSTLKVQPAELEDSGVYFCASSPQSDSIYGYTFGSGTRLTVV.

The chain is built from TRBV28 and TRBJ2-2, with D unresolved. V lost 4 bases and J 0 bases, leaving 18 bases between the germline ends. The CDR3 extends over 18 amino acids. The germline V gene has CDR1 MDHEN and CDR2 SYDVKM. As DNA, the CDR3 is TGTGCCAGCAGTTCACCCCCTGGGCCAGACGCGAACACCGGGGAGCTGTTTTTT. It is translated as CASSSPPGPDANTGELFF.

The CDR3 sequence is CASDLTGSTDTQYF. The CDR3 nucleotides are TGTGCCAGCGACTTGACAGGGAGCACAGATACGCAGTATTTT. The rearrangement joins TRBV2 to TRBJ2-3; 7 nucleotides align to TRBD1. CDR3 length: 14 residues. After removal of 8 bases from V and 0 bases from J, the junction contained 5 bases not matched to a gene. Germline lookup yields CDR1 SNHLY and CDR2 FYNNEI.

The chain carries TRBV5-1 and TRBJ1-6; D possibly corresponds to TRBD1 (5 bases). The CDR3 has 17 residues. V gave up 4 bases and J gave up 7 bases, with 21 bases separating them. CDR1 SGHRS and CDR2 YFSETQ come from the germline V gene. CDR3 sequence reads: CASSGGGLAGSNSPLHF. CDR3 in DNA: TGCGCCAGCAGCGGTGGGGGACTCGCGGGGTCCAATTCACCCCTCCACTTT. Complete variable domain (other parts from reference TRBV5-1 and TRBJ1-6): KAGVTQTPRYLIKTRGQQVTLSCSPISGHRSVSWYQQTPGQGLQFLFEYFSETQRNKGNFPGRFSGRQFSNSRSEMNVSTLELGDSALYLCASSGGGLAGSNSPLHFGNGTRLTVT.

The chain links TRBV29-1 to TRBJ1-1, with a possible D match to TRBD1 (5 bases). Germline CDR1 and CDR2: SQVTM and ANQGSEA. V was pared by 7 bases and J by 5 bases, with 14 bases between. This CDR3 has 12 amino acids. DNA of the CDR3: TGCAGCGCTACCGGTGGGGGGACTGAAGCTTTCTTT. Residues: CSATGGGTEAFF.

J is TRBJ2-2 and V is TRBV19, with 10 nucleotides matching TRBD2. Germline assignment: CDR1 LNHDA and CDR2 SQIVND (reference sequence). Germline trimming cut 6 bases from V and 4 bases from J; bases unmatched to any gene: 17. This CDR3 spans 19 amino acids. In nucleotides, the CDR3 is TGTGCCAGTAGACCCCGGAGAGCAGCGGGGGGGCCTGGCACCGGGGAGCTGTTTTTT. Encoded protein: CASRPRRAAGGPGTGELFF.

The rearrangement uses TRBV6-1 and TRBJ1-2, with 9 bases lining up with TRBD1. Losses at the gene ends were 1 base for V and 4 bases for J; bases not matched to a gene: 4. CDR1 is MNHNS, CDR2 SASEGT, per germline. The CDR3 has 15 residues. The CDR3 loop reads CASSEGTGASYGYTF. The CDR3 nucleotides are TGTGCCAGCAGTGAAGGGACAGGGGCCAGCTATGGCTACACCTTC.

For the CDR3, the DNA is TGCGCCAGCAGCTTGACAGGGGCCAGTAATGAAAAACTGTTTTTT. The encoded protein is CASSLTGASNEKLFF. The V call is TRBV5-1, the J call TRBJ1-4; 7 bases map to TRBD1. This CDR3 has 15 residues. Germline V gives CDR1 SGHRS, CDR2 YFSETQ. The ends lost 1 base at V and 4 bases at J; junction bases unmatched: 4.

The chain links TRBV25-1 to TRBJ1-2; 9 bases are shared with TRBD1. Germline CDR1 MGHDK, CDR2 SYGVNS. The CDR3 totals 13 residues. V dropped 6 bases and J dropped 7; count of bases not matched to a gene: 6. CDR3 sequence: CASRKQGALGYTF. CDR3 DNA sequence: TGTGCCAGCAGGAAACAGGGGGCGCTTGGCTACACCTTC.

The V and J genes are TRBV2 and TRBJ1-1, with 7 bases aligning to TRBD1. CDR1 and CDR2 from the germline V gene are SNHLY and FYNNEI. The V gene end was trimmed by 0 bases and the J gene end by 4 bases; junction bases not matched to a gene: 14. There are 18 residues in the CDR3. CDR3 DNA: TGTGCCAGCAGTGAAGCACATTTTTCCGGGACAGTTATCACTGAAGCTTTCTTT. Its translation: CASSEAHFSGTVITEAFF.